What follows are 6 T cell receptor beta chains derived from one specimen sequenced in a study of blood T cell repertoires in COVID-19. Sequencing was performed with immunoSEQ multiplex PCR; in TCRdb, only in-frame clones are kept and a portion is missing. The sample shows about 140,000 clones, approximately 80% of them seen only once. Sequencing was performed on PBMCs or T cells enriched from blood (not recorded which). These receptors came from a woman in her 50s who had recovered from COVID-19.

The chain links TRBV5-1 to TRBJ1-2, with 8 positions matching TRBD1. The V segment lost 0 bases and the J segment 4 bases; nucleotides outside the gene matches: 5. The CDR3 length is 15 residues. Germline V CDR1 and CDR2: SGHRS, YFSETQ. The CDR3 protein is CASSLETGASYGYTF. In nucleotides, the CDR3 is TGCGCCAGCAGCTTGGAGACAGGGGCGTCCTATGGCTACACCTTC. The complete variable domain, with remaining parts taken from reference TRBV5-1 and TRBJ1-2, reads KAGVTQTPRYLIKTRGQQVTLSCSPISGHRSVSWYQQTPGQGLQFLFEYFSETQRNKGNFPGRFSGRQFSNSRSEMNVSTLELGDSALYLCASSLETGASYGYTFGSGTRLTVV.

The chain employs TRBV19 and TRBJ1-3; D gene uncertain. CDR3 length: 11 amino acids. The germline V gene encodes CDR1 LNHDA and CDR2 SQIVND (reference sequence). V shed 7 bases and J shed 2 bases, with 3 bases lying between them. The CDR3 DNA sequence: TGTGCCAGTACCGCTGGAAACACCATATATTTT. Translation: CASTAGNTIYF.

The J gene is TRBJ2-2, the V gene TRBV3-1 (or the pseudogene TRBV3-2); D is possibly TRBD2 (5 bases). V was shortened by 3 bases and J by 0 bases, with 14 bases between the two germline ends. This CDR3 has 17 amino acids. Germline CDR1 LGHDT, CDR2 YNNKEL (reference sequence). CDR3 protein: CASSQSWRAANTGELFF. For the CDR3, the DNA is TGTGCCAGCAGCCAGTCCTGGCGGGCCGCGAACACCGGGGAGCTGTTTTTT.

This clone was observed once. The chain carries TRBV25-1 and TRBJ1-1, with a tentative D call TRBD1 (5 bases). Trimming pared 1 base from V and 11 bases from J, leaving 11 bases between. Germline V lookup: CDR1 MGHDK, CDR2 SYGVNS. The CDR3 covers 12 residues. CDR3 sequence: CASSESMGLAFF. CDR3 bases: TGTGCCAGCAGTGAATCTATGGGGCTTGCTTTCTTT.

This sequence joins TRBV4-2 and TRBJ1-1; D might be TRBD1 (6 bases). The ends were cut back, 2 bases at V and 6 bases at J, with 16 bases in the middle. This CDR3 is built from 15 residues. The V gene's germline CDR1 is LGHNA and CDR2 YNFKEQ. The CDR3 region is CASSQQGNRASEAFF. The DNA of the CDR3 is TGTGCCAGCAGCCAACAGGGAAACAGGGCCTCTGAAGCTTTCTTT.

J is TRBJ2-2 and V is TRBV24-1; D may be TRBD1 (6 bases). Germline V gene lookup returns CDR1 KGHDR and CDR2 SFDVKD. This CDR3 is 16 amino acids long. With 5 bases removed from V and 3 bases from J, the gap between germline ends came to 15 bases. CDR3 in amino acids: CATSAFRGRHTGELFF. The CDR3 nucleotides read TGTGCCACCAGTGCTTTCAGGGGTAGGCACACCGGGGAGCTGTTTTTT.